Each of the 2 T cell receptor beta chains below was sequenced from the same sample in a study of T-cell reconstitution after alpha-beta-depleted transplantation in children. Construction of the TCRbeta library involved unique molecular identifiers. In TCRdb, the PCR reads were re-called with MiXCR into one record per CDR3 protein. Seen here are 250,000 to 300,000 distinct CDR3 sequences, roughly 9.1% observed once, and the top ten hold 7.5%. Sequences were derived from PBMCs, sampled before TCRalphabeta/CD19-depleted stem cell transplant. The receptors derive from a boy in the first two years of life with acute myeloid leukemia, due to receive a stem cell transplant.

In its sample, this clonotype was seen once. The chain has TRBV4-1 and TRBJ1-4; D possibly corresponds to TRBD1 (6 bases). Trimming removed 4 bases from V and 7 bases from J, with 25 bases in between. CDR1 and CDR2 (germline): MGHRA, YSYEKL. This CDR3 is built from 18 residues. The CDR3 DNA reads TGCGCCAGCAGCCGGTACAGGGCCTCCCTCCTAGTAGGTGAAAAACTGTTTTTT. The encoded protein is CASSRYRASLLVGEKLFF.

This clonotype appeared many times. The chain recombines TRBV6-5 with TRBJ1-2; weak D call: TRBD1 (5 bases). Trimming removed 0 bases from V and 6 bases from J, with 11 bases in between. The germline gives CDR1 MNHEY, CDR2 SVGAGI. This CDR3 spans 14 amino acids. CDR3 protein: CASSYSTWGDGYTF. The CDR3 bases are TGTGCCAGCAGTTACTCTACTTGGGGGGATGGCTACACCTTC.